The clone carrying this T cell receptor beta chain was counted ten times or more. Its antigen remains unidentified. The sample comes from a study of T cells in Graves' hyperthyroidism and ophthalmopathy. Broader study findings: Before onset, ophthalmopathy was predicted by the model a median around 6.5 months earlier. Most thyroid-expanded clonotypes above 0.001 were also found in blood.

Uncontrolled infection, other autoimmune disease, pregnancy or lactation excluded patients. Trimming took off 5 bases at V and 5 bases at J, with 17 bases between the two ends. The CDR3 consists of 16 residues. CDR1 is KGHDR and CDR2 is SFDVKD in the germline V gene. Using RNA transcripts as the source, TCR beta CDR3 regions were amplified. An initial round of RT-PCR targeting the TCR CDR3 relied on the HTBI primer set. TCRdb analysed the multiplex PCR reads with MiXCR anew, one entry per CDR3 protein. The sample includes 350,000 to 450,000 distinct CDR3 sequences, roughly 13% of them seen just once. Sample: blood. The receptor's source is a woman aged 60-75 years with Graves' hyperthyroidism. The rearrangement uses TRBV24-1 and TRBJ2-2; tentatively, D is TRBD1 (5 bases). The CDR3, as DNA: TGTGCCACCAGTGGCCCGAGTCAGGGTCTTACCGGGGAGCTGTTTTTT. This translates into CATSGPSQGLTGELFF.